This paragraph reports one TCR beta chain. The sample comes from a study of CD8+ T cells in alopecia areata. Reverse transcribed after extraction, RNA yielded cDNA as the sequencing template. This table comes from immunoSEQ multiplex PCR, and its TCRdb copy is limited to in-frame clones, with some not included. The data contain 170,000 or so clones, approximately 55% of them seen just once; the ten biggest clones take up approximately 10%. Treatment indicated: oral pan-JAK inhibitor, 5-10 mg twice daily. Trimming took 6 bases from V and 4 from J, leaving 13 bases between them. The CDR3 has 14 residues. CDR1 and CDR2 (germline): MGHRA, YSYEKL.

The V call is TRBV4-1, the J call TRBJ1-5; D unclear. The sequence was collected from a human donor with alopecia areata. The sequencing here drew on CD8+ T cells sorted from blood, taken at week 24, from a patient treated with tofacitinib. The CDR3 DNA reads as TGCGCCAGCAGTTCGGTCCTAGTTAATCAGCCCCAGCATTTT. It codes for CASSSVLVNQPQHF.